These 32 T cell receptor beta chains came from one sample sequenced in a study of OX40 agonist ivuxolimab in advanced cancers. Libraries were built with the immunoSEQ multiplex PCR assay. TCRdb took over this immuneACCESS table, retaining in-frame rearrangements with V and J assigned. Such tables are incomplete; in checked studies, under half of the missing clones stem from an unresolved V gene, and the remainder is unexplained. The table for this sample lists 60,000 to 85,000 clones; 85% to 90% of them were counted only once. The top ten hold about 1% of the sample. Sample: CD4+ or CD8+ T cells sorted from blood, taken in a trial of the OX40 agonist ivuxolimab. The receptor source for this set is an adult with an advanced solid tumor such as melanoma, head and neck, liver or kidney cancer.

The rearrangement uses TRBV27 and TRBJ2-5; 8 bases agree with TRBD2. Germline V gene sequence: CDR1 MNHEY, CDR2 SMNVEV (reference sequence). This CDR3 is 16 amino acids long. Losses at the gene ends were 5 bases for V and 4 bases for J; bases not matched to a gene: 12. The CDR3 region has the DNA TGTGCCAGCAGTCGGGCGGGAGGCATTCTGGGAGAGACCCAGTACTTC. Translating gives CASSRAGGILGETQYF.

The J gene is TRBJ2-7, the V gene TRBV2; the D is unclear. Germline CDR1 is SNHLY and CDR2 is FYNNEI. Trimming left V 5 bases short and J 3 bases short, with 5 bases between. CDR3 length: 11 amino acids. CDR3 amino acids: CASSNYYEQYF. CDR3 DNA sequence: TGTGCCAGCAGTAATTACTACGAGCAGTACTTC.

The CDR3 DNA follows: TGTGCCAGCAGTGAATCGGGATATCCCTACGAGCAGTACTTC. Translating it yields CASSESGYPYEQYF. The chain carries TRBV25-1 and TRBJ2-7, with D possibly TRBD2 on 5 matching bases. Germline V gives CDR1 MGHDK, CDR2 SYGVNS. V gave up 1 base and J gave up 2 bases, with 9 bases separating them. This CDR3 has 14 residues.

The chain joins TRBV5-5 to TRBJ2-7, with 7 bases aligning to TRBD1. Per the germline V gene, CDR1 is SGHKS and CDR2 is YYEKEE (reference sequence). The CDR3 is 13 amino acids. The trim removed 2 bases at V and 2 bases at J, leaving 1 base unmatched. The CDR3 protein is CASSLQGPYEQYF. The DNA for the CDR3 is TGTGCCAGCAGCTTACAGGGGCCCTACGAGCAGTACTTC. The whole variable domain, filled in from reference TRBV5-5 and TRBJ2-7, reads DAGVTQSPTHLIKTRGQQVTLRCSPISGHKSVSWYQQVLGQGPQFIFQYYEKEERGRGNFPDRFSARQFPNYSSELNVNALLLGDSALYLCASSLQGPYEQYFGPGTRLTVT.

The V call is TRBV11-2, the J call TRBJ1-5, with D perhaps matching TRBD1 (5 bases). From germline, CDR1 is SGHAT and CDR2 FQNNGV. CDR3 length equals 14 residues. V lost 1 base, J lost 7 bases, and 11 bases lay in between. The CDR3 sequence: CASSLAGREQPQHF. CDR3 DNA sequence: TGTGCCAGCAGCTTAGCAGGGAGAGAACAGCCCCAGCATTTT.

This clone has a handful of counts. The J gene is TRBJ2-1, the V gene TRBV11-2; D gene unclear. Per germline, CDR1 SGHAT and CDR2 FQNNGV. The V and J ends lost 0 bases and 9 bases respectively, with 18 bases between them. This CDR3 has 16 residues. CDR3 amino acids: CASSLDLAAAVGEQFF. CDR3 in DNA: TGTGCCAGCAGCTTAGATCTTGCGGCGGCTGTGGGTGAGCAGTTCTTC.

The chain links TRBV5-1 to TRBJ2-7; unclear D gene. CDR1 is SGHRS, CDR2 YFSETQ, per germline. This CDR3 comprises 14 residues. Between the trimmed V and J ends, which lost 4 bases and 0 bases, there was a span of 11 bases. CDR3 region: CASSAQASSYEQYF. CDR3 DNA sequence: TGCGCCAGCAGCGCGCAGGCATCCTCCTACGAGCAGTACTTC.

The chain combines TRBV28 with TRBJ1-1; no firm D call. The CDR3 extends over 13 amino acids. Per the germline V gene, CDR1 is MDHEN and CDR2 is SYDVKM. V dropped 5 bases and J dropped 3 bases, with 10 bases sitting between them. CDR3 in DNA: TGTGCCAGCAGTCCCCCGAGGGACACTGAAGCTTTCTTT. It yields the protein CASSPPRDTEAFF.

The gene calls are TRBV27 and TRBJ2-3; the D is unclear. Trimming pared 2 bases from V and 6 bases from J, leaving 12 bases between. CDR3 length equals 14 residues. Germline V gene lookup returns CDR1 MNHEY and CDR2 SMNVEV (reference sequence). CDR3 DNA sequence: TGTGCCAGCAGTTTAGCTTTCTTAGCCGATACGCAGTATTTT. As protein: CASSLAFLADTQYF.

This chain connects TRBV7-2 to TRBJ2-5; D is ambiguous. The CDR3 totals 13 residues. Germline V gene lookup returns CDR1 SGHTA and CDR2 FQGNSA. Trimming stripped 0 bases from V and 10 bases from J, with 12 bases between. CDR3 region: CASSLATLVGQYF. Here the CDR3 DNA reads TGTGCCAGCAGCTTAGCGACGTTGGTGGGCCAGTACTTC.

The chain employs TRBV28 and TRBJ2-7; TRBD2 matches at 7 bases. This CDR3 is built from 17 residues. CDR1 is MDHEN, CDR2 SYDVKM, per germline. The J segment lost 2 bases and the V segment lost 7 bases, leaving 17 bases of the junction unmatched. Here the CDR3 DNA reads TGTGCCAGCAATTCGGGTCATCCAGCGGGACCCACCTACGAGCAGTACTTC. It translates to CASNSGHPAGPTYEQYF.

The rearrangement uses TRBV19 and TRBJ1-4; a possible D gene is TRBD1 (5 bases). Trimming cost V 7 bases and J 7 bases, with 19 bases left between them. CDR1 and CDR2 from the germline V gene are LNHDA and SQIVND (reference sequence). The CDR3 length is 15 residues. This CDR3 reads CASNPGGAGLEKLFF. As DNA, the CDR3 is TGTGCCAGTAACCCAGGCGGGGCAGGGCTTGAAAAACTGTTTTTT.

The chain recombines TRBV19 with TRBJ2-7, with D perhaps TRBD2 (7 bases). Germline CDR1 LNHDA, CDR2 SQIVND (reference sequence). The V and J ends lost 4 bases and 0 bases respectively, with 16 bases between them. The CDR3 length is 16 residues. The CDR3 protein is CASSSGGSITSYEQYF. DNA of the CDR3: TGTGCCAGTAGTAGCGGGGGCAGCATCACCTCCTACGAGCAGTACTTC.

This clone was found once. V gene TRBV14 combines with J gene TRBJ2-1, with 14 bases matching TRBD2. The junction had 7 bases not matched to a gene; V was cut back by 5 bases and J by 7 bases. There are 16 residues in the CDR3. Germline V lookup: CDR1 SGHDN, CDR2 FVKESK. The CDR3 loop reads CASSGGTSGRRNEQFF. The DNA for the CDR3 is TGTGCCAGCAGCGGCGGGACTAGCGGGAGACGGAATGAGCAGTTCTTC.

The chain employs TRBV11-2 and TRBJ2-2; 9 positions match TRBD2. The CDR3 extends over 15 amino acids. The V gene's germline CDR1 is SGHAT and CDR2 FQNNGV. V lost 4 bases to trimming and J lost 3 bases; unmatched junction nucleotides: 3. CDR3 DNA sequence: TGTGCCAGCAGCTCTGGACTAGCGTACACCGGGGAGCTGTTTTTT. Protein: CASSSGLAYTGELFF. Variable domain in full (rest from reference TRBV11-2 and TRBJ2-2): EAGVAQSPRYKIIEKRQSVAFWCNPISGHATLYWYQQILGQGPKLLIQFQNNGVVDDSQLPKDRFSAERLKGVDSTLKIQPAKLEDSAVYLCASSSGLAYTGELFFGEGSRLTVL.

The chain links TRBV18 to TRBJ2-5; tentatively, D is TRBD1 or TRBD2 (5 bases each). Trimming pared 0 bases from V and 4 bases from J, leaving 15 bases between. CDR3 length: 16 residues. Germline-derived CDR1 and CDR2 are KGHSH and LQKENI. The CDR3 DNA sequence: TGTGCCAGCTCACCACCGGGGGTCCGGGTGAGAGAGACCCAGTACTTC. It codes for CASSPPGVRVRETQYF.

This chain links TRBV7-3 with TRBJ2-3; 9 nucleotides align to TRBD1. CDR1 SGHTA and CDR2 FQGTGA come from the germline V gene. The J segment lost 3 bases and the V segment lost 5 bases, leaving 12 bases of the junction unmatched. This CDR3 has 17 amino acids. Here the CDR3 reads CASSVGTGTARTDTQYF. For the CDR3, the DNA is TGTGCCAGCAGCGTCGGGACAGGGACCGCTAGGACAGATACGCAGTATTTT.

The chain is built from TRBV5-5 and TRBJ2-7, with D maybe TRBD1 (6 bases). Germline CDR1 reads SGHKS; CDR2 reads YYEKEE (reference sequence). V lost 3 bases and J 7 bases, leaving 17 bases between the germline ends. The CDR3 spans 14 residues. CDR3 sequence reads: CASSWETGLREQYF. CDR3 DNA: TGTGCCAGCAGCTGGGAAACAGGGTTGCGTGAGCAGTACTTC.

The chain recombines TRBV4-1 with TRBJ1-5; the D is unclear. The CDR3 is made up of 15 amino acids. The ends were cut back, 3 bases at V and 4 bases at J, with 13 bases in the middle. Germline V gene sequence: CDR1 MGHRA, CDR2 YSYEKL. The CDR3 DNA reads TGCGCCAGCAGCCAGGCGGGCCAGAAAAATCAGCCCCAGCATTTT. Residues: CASSQAGQKNQPQHF.

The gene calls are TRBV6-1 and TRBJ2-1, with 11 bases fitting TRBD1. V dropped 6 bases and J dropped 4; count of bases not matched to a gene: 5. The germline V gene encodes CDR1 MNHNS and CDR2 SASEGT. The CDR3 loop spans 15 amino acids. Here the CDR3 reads CASSGQGARYNEQFF. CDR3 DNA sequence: TGTGCCAGCAGCGGACAGGGGGCGAGGTACAATGAGCAGTTCTTC.

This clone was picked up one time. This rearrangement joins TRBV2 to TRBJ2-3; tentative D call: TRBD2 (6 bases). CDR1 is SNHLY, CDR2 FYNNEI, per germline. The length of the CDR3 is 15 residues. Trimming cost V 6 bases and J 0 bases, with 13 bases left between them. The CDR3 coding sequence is TGTGCCAGCAGGGGTACTAGCCACAGCACAGATACGCAGTATTTT. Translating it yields CASRGTSHSTDTQYF.

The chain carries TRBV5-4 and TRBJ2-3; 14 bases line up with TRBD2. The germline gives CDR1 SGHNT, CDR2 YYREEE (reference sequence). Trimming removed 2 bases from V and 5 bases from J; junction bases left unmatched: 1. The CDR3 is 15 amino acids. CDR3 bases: TGTGCCAGCAGCTTTGGACTAGCGGGAGGAGATACGCAGTATTTT. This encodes CASSFGLAGGDTQYF.

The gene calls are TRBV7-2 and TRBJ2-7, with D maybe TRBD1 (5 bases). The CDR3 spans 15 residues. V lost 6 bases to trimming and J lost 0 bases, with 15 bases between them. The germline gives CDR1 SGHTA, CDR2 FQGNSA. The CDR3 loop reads CASSKDRSFSYEQYF. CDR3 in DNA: TGTGCCAGCAGTAAAGACAGATCTTTCTCCTACGAGCAGTACTTC.

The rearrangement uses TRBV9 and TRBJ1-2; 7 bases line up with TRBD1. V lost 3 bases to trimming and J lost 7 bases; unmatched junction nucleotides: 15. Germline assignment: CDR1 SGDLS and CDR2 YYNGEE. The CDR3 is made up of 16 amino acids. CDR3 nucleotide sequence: TGTGCCAGCAGCGGGCAGGCACAGACCAGACAGGGTGGCTACACCTTC. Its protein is CASSGQAQTRQGGYTF. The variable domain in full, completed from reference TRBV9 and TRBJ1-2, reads DSGVTQTPKHLITATGQRVTLRCSPRSGDLSVYWYQQSLDQGLQFLIQYYNGEERAKGNILERFSAQQFPDLHSELNLSSLELGDSALYFCASSGQAQTRQGGYTFGSGTRLTVV.

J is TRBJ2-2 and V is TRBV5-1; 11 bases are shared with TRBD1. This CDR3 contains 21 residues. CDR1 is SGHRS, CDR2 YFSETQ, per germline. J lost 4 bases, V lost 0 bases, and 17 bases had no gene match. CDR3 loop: CASSLVQPGTGGFSGTGELFF. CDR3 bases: TGCGCCAGCAGCTTGGTCCAACCCGGGACAGGGGGTTTCTCGGGCACCGGGGAGCTGTTTTTT.

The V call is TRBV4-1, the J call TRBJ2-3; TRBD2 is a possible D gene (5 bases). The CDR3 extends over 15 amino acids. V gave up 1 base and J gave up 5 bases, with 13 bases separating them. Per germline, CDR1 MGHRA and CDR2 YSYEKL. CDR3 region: CASSQVDLGEDTQYF. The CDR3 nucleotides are TGCGCCAGCAGCCAAGTGGACCTCGGGGAAGATACGCAGTATTTT.

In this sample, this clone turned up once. CDR3 bases: TGTGCCAGCAGTCCCCGTTATAGCAATCAGCCCCAGCATTTT. Its protein product is CASSPRYSNQPQHF. V is TRBV6-1 and J is TRBJ1-5; D is unresolved. Per germline, CDR1 MNHNS and CDR2 SASEGT. This CDR3 is built from 14 residues. Deletions cut 5 bases from V and 0 bases from J, with 8 bases between.

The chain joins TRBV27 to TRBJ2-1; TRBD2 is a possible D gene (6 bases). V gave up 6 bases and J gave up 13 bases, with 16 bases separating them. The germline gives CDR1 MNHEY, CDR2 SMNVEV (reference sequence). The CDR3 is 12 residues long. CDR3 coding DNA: TGTGCCAGCAGGGACCAAAGGAGGGCCCAGTTCTTC. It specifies CASRDQRRAQFF.

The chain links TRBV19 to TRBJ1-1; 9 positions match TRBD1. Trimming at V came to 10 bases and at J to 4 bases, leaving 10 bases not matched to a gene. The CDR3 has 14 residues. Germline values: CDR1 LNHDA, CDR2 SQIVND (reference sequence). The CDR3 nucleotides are TGTGCCACCCGACCCACAGGGGGCACCACTGAAGCTTTCTTT. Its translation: CATRPTGGTTEAFF.

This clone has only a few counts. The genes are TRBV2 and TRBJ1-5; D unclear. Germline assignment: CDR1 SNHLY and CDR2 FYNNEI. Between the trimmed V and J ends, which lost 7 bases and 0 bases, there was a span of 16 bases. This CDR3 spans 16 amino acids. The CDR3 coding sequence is TGTGCCAGCACTCCCTGGAGAACTAATAGCAATCAGCCCCAGCATTTT. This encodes CASTPWRTNSNQPQHF.

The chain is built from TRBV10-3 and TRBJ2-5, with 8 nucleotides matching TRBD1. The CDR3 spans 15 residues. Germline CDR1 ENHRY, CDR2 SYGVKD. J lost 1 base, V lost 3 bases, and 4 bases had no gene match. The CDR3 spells CAISDRTGLQETQYF. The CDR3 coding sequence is TGTGCCATCAGTGACCGGACAGGGCTCCAAGAGACCCAGTACTTC.

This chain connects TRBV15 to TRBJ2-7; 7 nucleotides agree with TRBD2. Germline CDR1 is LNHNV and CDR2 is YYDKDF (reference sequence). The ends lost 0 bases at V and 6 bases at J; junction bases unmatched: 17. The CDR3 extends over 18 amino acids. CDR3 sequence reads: CATSRDGRVLAGASEQYF. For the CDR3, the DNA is TGTGCCACCAGCAGAGATGGTAGGGTGCTGGCGGGAGCTAGCGAGCAGTACTTC.